The 14 T cell receptor beta chains below come from one sample, sequenced in a study of cytomegalovirus exposure and HLA in healthy donors. PCR involved 60 Vbeta and 13 Jbeta primers. The method was immunoSEQ multiplex PCR; TCRdb's version includes in-frame clones alone and lacks a portion of them. The sample includes 90,000 to 120,000 clones, 10% of them seen just once. Sequencing used PBMCs. All receptors come from a man aged 35-49 years in good health and CMV-seropositive.

This clone was seen only a few times. The genes are TRBV7-9 and TRBJ1-4; a weak D match, TRBD1 (5 bases). The CDR3 loop spans 15 amino acids. Looked up from germline, CDR1 is SEHNR and CDR2 is FQNEAQ (reference sequence). V lost 6 bases and J 0 bases, leaving 11 bases between the germline ends. CDR3 residues: CASRGGRTTNEKLFF. CDR3 coding DNA: TGTGCCAGCAGGGGGGGACGCACAACTAATGAAAAACTGTTTTTT.

V usage is TRBV28 and J usage is TRBJ1-4, with a possible D match to TRBD1 (6 bases). Trimming took 3 bases from V and 4 from J, leaving 24 bases between them. There are 19 residues in the CDR3. Germline V CDR1 and CDR2: MDHEN, SYDVKM. Written as DNA, the CDR3 is TGTGCCAGCAGTTTTACCAGGGGCCTTGGCGGTCCCGATAATGAAAAACTGTTTTTT. Translating it yields CASSFTRGLGGPDNEKLFF.

The chain is built from TRBV27 and TRBJ2-7, with TRBD1 matching over 9 bases. This CDR3 comprises 17 residues. V lost 5 bases and J lost 3; bases outside the gene matches: 14. Germline V lookup: CDR1 MNHEY, CDR2 SMNVEV (reference sequence). For the CDR3, the DNA is TGTGCCAGCAGTCGTTATCCAAGGACAGGGGACATCTACGAGCAGTACTTC. This encodes CASSRYPRTGDIYEQYF.

The V call is TRBV4-3, the J call TRBJ2-5, with no clear D. Germline lookup yields CDR1 LGHNA and CDR2 YSLEER. V gave up 4 bases and J gave up 5 bases, with 11 bases separating them. There are 13 residues in the CDR3. CDR3 sequence: CASSRSQQETQYF. The CDR3, as DNA: TGCGCCAGCAGCCGGAGCCAGCAGGAGACCCAGTACTTC.

This clone was counted at least ten times. The chain combines TRBV19 with TRBJ1-1, with 9 bases lining up with TRBD1. CDR1 is LNHDA, CDR2 SQIVND, per germline (reference sequence). CDR3 length equals 11 residues. Trimming took 9 bases from V and 4 from J; bases not matched to a gene: 0. The CDR3 DNA reads as TGTGCCAGGACAGGGGGCACTGAAGCTTTCTTT. This translates into CARTGGTEAFF.

The chain uses TRBV6-6 and TRBJ1-1, with a weak D call TRBD1 (5 bases). V gave up 4 bases and J gave up 1 base, with 10 bases separating them. Germline V lookup: CDR1 MNHNY, CDR2 SVGAGI (reference sequence). CDR3 length: 14 amino acids. For the CDR3, the DNA is TGTGCCAGCAGTTCCAGGGTTCCGAACACTGAAGCTTTCTTT. It codes for CASSSRVPNTEAFF.

This clone has a handful of counts. This sequence joins TRBV2 and TRBJ2-7; a possible D gene is TRBD2 (5 bases). V lost 8 bases to trimming and J lost 3 bases, with 8 bases between them. The germline gives CDR1 SNHLY, CDR2 FYNNEI. The CDR3 contains 11 residues. The CDR3 here is CASDGSYEQYF. The CDR3, as DNA: TGTGCCAGCGATGGGAGCTACGAGCAGTACTTC. The variable domain in full, completed from reference TRBV2 and TRBJ2-7, reads EPEVTQTPSHQVTQMGQEVILRCVPISNHLYFYWYRQILGQKVEFLVSFYNNEISEKSEIFDDQFSVERPDGSNFTLKIRSTKLEDSAMYFCASDGSYEQYFGPGTRLTVT.

This clone has only a few counts. V and J are TRBV27 and TRBJ1-2, with 7 bases aligning to TRBD1. Germline assignment: CDR1 MNHEY and CDR2 SMNVEV (reference sequence). The CDR3 covers 14 residues. J gave up 7 bases and V 5 bases, and 10 bases lay outside the gene matches. The CDR3 reads CASSTLGQAFGYTF. In DNA form, the CDR3 reads TGTGCCAGCAGTACACTTGGACAGGCGTTTGGCTACACCTTC.

This clone was seen a handful of times. The CDR3 sequence: CASSLDPSTRVYTF. As DNA, the CDR3 is TGCGCCAGCAGCCTAGACCCCTCAACCAGGGTTTACACCTTC. The V call is TRBV4-1, the J call TRBJ1-2, with D maybe TRBD1 (5 bases). Germline lookup yields CDR1 MGHRA and CDR2 YSYEKL. V dropped 4 bases and J dropped 11 bases, with 20 bases sitting between them. This CDR3 is built from 14 residues.

On this clone: This CDR3 is also generated by other DNA sequences in the sample. This chain uses TRBV20-1 with TRBJ2-1, with D tentatively TRBD2 (5 bases). The CDR3 consists of 11 residues. Germline CDR1 DFQATT, CDR2 SNEGSKA (reference sequence). Trimming took 3 bases from V and 7 from J, leaving 7 bases between them. The CDR3 sequence: CSARRVNEQFF. CDR3 bases: TGCAGTGCTAGGAGGGTAAATGAGCAGTTCTTC.

V gene TRBV6-1 combines with J gene TRBJ2-3; the D is unclear. The CDR3 runs to 12 residues. From germline, CDR1 is MNHNS and CDR2 SASEGT. The germline V and J ends were trimmed by 2 bases and 7 bases, with 7 bases remaining between them. CDR3 DNA: TGTGCCAGCAGTGAAACGCGGAATACGCAGTATTTT. It encodes CASSETRNTQYF.

This clone was seen a handful of times. The V and J genes are TRBV5-1 and TRBJ1-1, with no clear D. The germline V and J ends were trimmed by 4 bases and 0 bases, with 7 bases remaining between them. The length of the CDR3 is 13 residues. CDR1 and CDR2 from the germline V gene are SGHRS and YFSETQ. The CDR3 coding sequence is TGCGCCAGCAGCGGGGAGTTGAACACTGAAGCTTTCTTT. Its protein is CASSGELNTEAFF.

This clone came up a few times. The rearrangement links TRBV4-1 to TRBJ2-7, with 9 positions matching TRBD1. Germline V gene lookup returns CDR1 MGHRA and CDR2 YSYEKL. CDR3 size: 14 residues. The ends lost 2 bases at V and 6 bases at J; junction bases unmatched: 5. The CDR3 coding sequence is TGCGCCAGCAGCCAAATGGACAGGGGAGGCGAGCAGTACTTC. Translation gives CASSQMDRGGEQYF.

The chain has TRBV30 and TRBJ1-1; D might be TRBD1 (5 bases). The length of the CDR3 is 12 residues. The V end was cut by 4 bases, the J end by 0 bases, with 6 bases between. Per the germline V gene, CDR1 is GTSNPN and CDR2 is SVGIG (reference sequence). The CDR3 DNA reads as TGTGCCTGGAACAGGATGAACACTGAAGCTTTCTTT. This translates into CAWNRMNTEAFF.